These 7 T cell receptor beta chains share one sample of origin, sequenced in a study of T cells in Graves' hyperthyroidism and ophthalmopathy. RNA transcripts gave rise to amplified TCR beta CDR3 regions. First-round RT-PCR targeting the TCR CDR3 was performed with the HTBI primer set. Each CDR3 protein is one row after TCRdb ran MiXCR on the multiplex PCR reads. The sample has about 370,000 distinct CDR3 sequences, approximately 14% seen once. The sequenced material came from blood. The source is a woman between 55 and 75 years old with Graves' ophthalmopathy.

This clonotype was seen at least ten times. This chain joins TRBV11-2 and TRBJ2-3; maybe TRBD2 (5 bases). Trimming cost V 5 bases and J 0 bases, with 12 bases left between them. CDR1 SGHAT and CDR2 FQNNGV come from the germline V gene. The CDR3 runs to 15 residues. This CDR3 reads CASSLARTSTDTQYF. The CDR3, as DNA: TGTGCCAGCAGCCTCGCCCGGACTAGCACAGATACGCAGTATTTT.

This chain connects TRBV5-1 to TRBJ2-3; 9 bases match TRBD1. CDR1 is SGHRS and CDR2 is YFSETQ in the germline V gene. Unmatched junction bases numbered 5, after V lost 2 bases and J lost 4 bases. The CDR3 consists of 15 residues. The CDR3 protein is CASSFGTGSPDTQYF. CDR3 DNA sequence: TGCGCCAGCAGCTTCGGGACAGGGAGTCCAGATACGCAGTATTTT.

This clonotype was detected many times. The J gene is TRBJ2-1, the V gene TRBV5-1; D perhaps matches TRBD2 (6 bases). CDR3 length: 14 amino acids. Germline V CDR1 and CDR2: SGHRS, YFSETQ. V lost 0 bases and J lost 7, with 11 bases in between. The CDR3 loop reads CASSLETRSNEQFF. The CDR3 nucleotides read TGCGCCAGCAGCTTGGAGACTAGGTCAAATGAGCAGTTCTTC.

This clonotype was picked up many times. The rearrangement joins TRBV7-9 to TRBJ2-2, with D possibly matching TRBD1 (5 bases). V lost 5 bases, J lost 6 bases, and 16 bases lay in between. The CDR3 spans 15 residues. In germline, CDR1 is SEHNR, CDR2 FQNEAQ (reference sequence). For the CDR3, the DNA is TGTGCCAGCAGCCTTGGGGCAGGGTTGCCCGGGGAGCTGTTTTTT. Translating gives CASSLGAGLPGELFF.

This clonotype was seen more than once but under ten times. V and J are TRBV6-1 and TRBJ2-2; D possibly corresponds to TRBD2 (5 bases). Germline loops: CDR1 MNHNS, CDR2 SASEGT. Deletions cut 5 bases from V and 6 bases from J, with 22 bases between. CDR3 length equals 17 residues. DNA for the CDR3: TGTGCCAGCAGTTCCCGGGTAGCGAGTTCGGATTCCGGGGAGCTGTTTTTT. Encoded protein: CASSSRVASSDSGELFF.

There are many counts of this clonotype. The V call is TRBV28, the J call TRBJ2-1, with TRBD2 as a possible D gene (6 bases). Germline CDR1 is MDHEN and CDR2 is SYDVKM. Trimming removed 2 bases from V and 7 bases from J, with 15 bases in between. CDR3 length equals 15 residues. The CDR3: CASSLRAGPPNEQFF. In DNA, the CDR3 is TGTGCCAGCAGTTTAAGGGCGGGACCCCCAAATGAGCAGTTCTTC.

Many counts were recorded for this clonotype. The CDR3 region has the DNA TGTGCCAGCAGCGCTGGGGATACGCAGTATTTT. Translating gives CASSAGDTQYF. The rearrangement joins TRBV5-6 to TRBJ2-3; D is ambiguous. V was cut by 4 bases and J by 6 bases, with 6 bases left in between. CDR1 and CDR2 (germline): SGHDT, YYEEEE. The CDR3 extends over 11 amino acids.